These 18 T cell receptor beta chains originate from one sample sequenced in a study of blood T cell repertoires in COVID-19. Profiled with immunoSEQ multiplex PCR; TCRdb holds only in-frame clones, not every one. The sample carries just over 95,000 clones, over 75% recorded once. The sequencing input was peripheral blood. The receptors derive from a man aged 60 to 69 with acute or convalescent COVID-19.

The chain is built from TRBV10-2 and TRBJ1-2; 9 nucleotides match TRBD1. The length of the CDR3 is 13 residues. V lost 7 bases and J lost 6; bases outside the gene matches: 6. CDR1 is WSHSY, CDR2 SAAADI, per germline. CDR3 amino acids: CASTGQGFDGYTF. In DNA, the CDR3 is TGCGCCAGCACCGGACAGGGGTTCGATGGCTACACCTTC.

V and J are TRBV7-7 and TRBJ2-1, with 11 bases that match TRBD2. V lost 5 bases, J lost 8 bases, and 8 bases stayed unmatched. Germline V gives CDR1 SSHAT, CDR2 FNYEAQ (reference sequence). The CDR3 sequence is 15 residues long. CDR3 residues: CASSPRLAGPYEQFF. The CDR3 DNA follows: TGTGCCAGCAGCCCTCGACTAGCGGGGCCCTATGAGCAGTTCTTC.

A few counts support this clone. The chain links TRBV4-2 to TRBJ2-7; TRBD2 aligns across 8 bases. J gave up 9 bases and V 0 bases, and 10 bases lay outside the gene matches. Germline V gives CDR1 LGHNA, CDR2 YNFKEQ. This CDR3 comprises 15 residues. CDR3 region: CASSQDTGGAGTQYF. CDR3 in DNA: TGTGCCAGCAGCCAAGATACCGGGGGGGCTGGGACGCAGTACTTC.

Here the CDR3 DNA reads TGCAGCGGACGAGGGGGGGATAACTATGGCTACACCTTC. Protein product: CSGRGGDNYGYTF. The chain joins TRBV29-1 to TRBJ1-2; D might be TRBD1 (6 bases). CDR1 and CDR2 (germline): SQVTM, ANQGSEA. V was clipped by 7 bases and J by 1 base, with 13 bases between them. The CDR3 runs 13 residues.

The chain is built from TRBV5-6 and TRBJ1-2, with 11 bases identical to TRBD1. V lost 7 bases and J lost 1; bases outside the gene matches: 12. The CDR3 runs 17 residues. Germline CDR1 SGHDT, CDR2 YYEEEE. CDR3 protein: CASRVRTGGRYNYGYTF. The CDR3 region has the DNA TGTGCCAGCCGGGTCCGGACAGGGGGCAGATATAACTATGGCTACACCTTC.

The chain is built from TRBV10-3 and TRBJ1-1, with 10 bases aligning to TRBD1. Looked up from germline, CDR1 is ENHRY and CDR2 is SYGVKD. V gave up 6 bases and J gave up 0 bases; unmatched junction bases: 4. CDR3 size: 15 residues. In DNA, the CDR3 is TGTGCCATCAGGTGGGACAGGGGAGTGAACACTGAAGCTTTCTTT. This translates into CAIRWDRGVNTEAFF.

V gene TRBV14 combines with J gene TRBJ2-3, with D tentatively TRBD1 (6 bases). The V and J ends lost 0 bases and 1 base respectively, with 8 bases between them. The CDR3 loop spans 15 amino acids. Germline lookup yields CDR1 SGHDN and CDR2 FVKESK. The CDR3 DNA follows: TGTGCCAGCAGCCAAGAGCCAGGGGGCACAGATACGCAGTATTTT. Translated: CASSQEPGGTDTQYF.

This CDR3 is CASSFTVNTEAFF. The CDR3 nucleotides are TGTGCCAGCAGTTTTACAGTGAACACTGAAGCTTTCTTT. The chain has TRBV7-2 and TRBJ1-1; D is ambiguous. Germline-derived CDR1 and CDR2 are SGHTA and FQGNSA. This CDR3 has 13 residues. V was cut by 6 bases and J by 0 bases, with 8 bases left in between.

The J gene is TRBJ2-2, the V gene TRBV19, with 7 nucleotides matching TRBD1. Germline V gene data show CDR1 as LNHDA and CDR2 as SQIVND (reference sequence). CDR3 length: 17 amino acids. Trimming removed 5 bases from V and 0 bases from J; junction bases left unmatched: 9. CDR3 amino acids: CASSRKSGTANTGELFF. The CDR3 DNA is TGTGCCAGTAGTCGCAAATCAGGGACAGCGAACACCGGGGAGCTGTTTTTT.

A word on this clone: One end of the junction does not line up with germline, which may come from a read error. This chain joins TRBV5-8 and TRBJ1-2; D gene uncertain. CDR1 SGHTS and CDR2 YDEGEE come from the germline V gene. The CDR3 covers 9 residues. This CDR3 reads CASSLVGLF. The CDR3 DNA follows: TGTGCCAGCAGCTTGGTTGGCTTGTTC. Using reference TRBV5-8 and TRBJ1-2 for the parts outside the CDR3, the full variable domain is EAGVTQSPTHLIKTRGQQATLRCSPISGHTSVYWYQQALGLGLQFLLWYDEGEERNRGNFPPRFSGRQFPNYSSELNVNALELEDSALYLCASSLVGLFGSGTRLTVV.

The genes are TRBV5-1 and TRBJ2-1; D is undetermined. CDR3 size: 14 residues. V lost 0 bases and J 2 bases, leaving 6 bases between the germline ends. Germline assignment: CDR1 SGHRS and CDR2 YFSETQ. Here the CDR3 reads CASSLANAYNEQFF. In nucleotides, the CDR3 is TGCGCCAGCAGCTTGGCCAATGCCTACAATGAGCAGTTCTTC.

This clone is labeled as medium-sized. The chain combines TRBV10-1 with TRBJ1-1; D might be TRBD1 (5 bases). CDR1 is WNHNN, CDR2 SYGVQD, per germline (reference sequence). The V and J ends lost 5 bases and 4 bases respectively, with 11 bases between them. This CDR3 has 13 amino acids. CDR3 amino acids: CASSLEGSTEAFF. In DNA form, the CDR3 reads TGCGCCAGCAGTCTGGAGGGGAGCACTGAAGCTTTCTTT.

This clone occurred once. The CDR3 here is CASSLQGEGNTEAFF. The CDR3 DNA follows: TGTGCCAGCAGTTTACAGGGAGAGGGGAACACTGAAGCTTTCTTT. V gene TRBV6-4 combines with J gene TRBJ1-1; weak D call: TRBD1 (6 bases). Per germline, CDR1 MRHNA and CDR2 SNTAGT. V dropped 5 bases and J dropped 1 base, with 14 bases sitting between them. This CDR3 is 15 amino acids long.

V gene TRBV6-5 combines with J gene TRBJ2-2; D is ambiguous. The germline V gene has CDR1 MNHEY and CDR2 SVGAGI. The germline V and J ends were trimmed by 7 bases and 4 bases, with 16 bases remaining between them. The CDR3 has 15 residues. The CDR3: CASNLFTTPTGELFF. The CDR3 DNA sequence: TGTGCCAGCAACCTTTTCACAACCCCCACCGGGGAGCTGTTTTTT.

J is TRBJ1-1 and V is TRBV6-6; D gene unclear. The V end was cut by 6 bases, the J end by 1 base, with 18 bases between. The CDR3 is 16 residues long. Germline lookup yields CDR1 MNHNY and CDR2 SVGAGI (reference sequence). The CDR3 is CASRPTRVAKNTEAFF. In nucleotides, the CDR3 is TGTGCCAGCAGACCCACCCGGGTAGCGAAGAACACTGAAGCTTTCTTT.

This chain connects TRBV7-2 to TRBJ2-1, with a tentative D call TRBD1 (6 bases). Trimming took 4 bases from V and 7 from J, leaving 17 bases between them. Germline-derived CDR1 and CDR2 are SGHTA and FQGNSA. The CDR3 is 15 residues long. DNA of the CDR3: TGTGCCAGCAGCTCATCCGGAACAGGGAGAAATGAGCAGTTCTTC. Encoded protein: CASSSSGTGRNEQFF.

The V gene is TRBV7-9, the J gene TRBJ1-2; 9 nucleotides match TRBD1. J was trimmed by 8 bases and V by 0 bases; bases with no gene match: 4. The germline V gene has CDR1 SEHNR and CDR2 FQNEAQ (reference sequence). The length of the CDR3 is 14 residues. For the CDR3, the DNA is TGTGCCAGCAGCTTAGCCGGGACAGGGTTGGGCTACACCTTC. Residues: CASSLAGTGLGYTF.

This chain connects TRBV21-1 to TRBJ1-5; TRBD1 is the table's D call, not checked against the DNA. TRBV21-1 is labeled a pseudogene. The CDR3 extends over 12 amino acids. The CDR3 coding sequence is TGTGCCAGCAGCTCCAGACAGCAGCCCCAGCATTTT. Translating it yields CASSSRQQPQHF.